This TCR beta chain came from a study of blood T cells in healthy people across ages. Study outcomes and limitations: There was a strong correlation between TCR beta diversity and naive T cell percentage.

Every donor gave 8.5 to 10 milliliters of peripheral blood. Each sample gave at least 7 million isolated PBMCs. A second PCR of about 7 to 12 cycles used a sample-barcoded 5' primer and a J-beta primer mix. A template-switch adaptor containing 12 random nucleotides labeled each cDNA molecule. TCRdb re-derived calls from the 5' RACE reads in MiXCR, one entry per CDR3 protein. In the table there are around 990,000 distinct CDR3 sequences, approximately 38% of which are singletons. In this sample, this clonotype turned up a few times. What it recognizes is unknown. The material sequenced was blood. The receptor's source is a man younger than 35 in good health.

The CDR3 here is CASRAGLGNTEAFF. Written as DNA, the CDR3 is TGTGCCAGCAGGGCGGGACTCGGAAACACTGAAGCTTTCTTT. The chain is built from TRBV12-3 or TRBV12-4 and TRBJ1-1, with D possibly being TRBD1 (5 bases). Trimming stripped 6 bases from V and 2 bases from J, with 13 bases between. The CDR3 has 14 residues.